This is a list of T cell receptor beta chains from one sample in a study of cytomegalovirus exposure and HLA in healthy donors. Method: immunoSEQ multiplex PCR; TCRdb's copy keeps in-frame clones and lacks some. The top ten hold about 1.6% of the sample, which has some 180,000 clones, about 79% seen once. Material for sequencing was PBMCs. The receptors were gathered from a man younger than 30 in good health and CMV-seronegative. CDR3s include the opening cysteine and the closing phenylalanine or tryptophan. The D gene is left open where the match is weak. Not all rows give a size; the values are once, few, many and, for expanded clones, a class.

size: NA; V: TRBV19; J: TRBJ1-2; D: TRBD1; DNA: TGTGCCAGTAGTATAGATCAGAGACAGGGCCGTAGCTACACCTTC; CDR3: CASSIDQRQGRSYTF
size: NA; V: TRBV27; J: TRBJ1-5; D: TRBD1; DNA: TGTGCCACCGGACAGGGGGCTTTTCAGCCCCAGCATTTT; CDR3: CATGQGAFQPQHF
size: NA; V: TRBV19; J: TRBJ2-2; D: TRBD1; DNA: TGTGCCAGTAGTATACCCCGGGGGACAGGGGCCACCGGGGAGCTGTTTTTT; CDR3: CASSIPRGTGATGELFF
size: NA; V: TRBV4-2; J: TRBJ2-5; D: NA; DNA: TGTGCCAGCAGCCAGGTAGGGGCCCCAGAGACCCAGTACTTC; CDR3: CASSQVGAPETQYF
size: few; V: TRBV5-4; J: TRBJ1-1; D: NA; DNA: TGTGCCAGCAGCTTGGCCCCGAGGACAGAAGCTTTCTTT; CDR3: CASSLAPRTEAFF
size: NA; V: TRBV28; J: TRBJ2-7; D: TRBD1; DNA: TGTGCCAGCAGTTTAACAGGGGGACCCTACGAGCAGTACTTC; CDR3: CASSLTGGPYEQYF
size: NA; V: TRBV4-2; J: TRBJ1-2; D: TRBD1; DNA: TGTGCCAGCAGCCAAGATAGGGCGGACAGGCGGAGGTTC; CDR3: CASSQDRADRRRF
size: NA; V: TRBV6-1; J: TRBJ2-3; D: NA; DNA: TGTGCCAGCATCTGGGGCTCCCAGCATACGCAGTATTTT; CDR3: CASIWGSQHTQYF
size: once; V: TRBV7-2; J: TRBJ2-7; D: TRBD1; DNA: TGTGCCAGCAGCTCAACCGGGACAGGGGGCTGGGGGCAGTACTTC; CDR3: CASSSTGTGGWGQYF
size: NA; V: TRBV9; J: TRBJ2-3; D: TRBD2; DNA: TGTGCCAGCAGCGTAGTAGGGGGGACTAGCAGCACAGATACGCAGTATTTT; CDR3: CASSVVGGTSSTDTQYF
size: NA; V: TRBV15; J: TRBJ2-5; D: TRBD2; DNA: TGTGCCACCAGCAGAGGAGGACTAGCGGAAGAGACCCAGTACTTC; CDR3: CATSRGGLAEETQYF
size: NA; V: TRBV15; J: TRBJ1-3; D: NA; DNA: TGTGCCACCAGCCATGCGACAGGAGGACCGGGAAACACCATATATTTT; CDR3: CATSHATGGPGNTIYF
size: NA; V: TRBV5-1; J: TRBJ1-2; D: TRBD1; DNA: TGCGCCAGCAGCTTGGGGGCCTTGACAGGGGGCTATGGCTACACCTTC; CDR3: CASSLGALTGGYGYTF
size: NA; V: TRBV19; J: TRBJ2-4; D: NA; DNA: TGTGCCAGTAGAGGACAGCAAAACATTCAGTACTTC; CDR3: CASRGQQNIQYF
size: NA; V: TRBV5-6; J: TRBJ1-4; D: TRBD1; DNA: TGTGCCAGCCAAGCTTGGGGACAGGGGGCGACTAATGAAAAACTGTTTTTT; CDR3: CASQAWGQGATNEKLFF
size: few; V: TRBV18; J: TRBJ2-1; D: TRBD1; DNA: TGTGCCAGCTCACCAGGGACAGGGACCTACAATGAGCAGTTCTTC; CDR3: CASSPGTGTYNEQFF
size: NA; V: TRBV28; J: TRBJ2-5; D: TRBD2; DNA: TGTGCCAGCAGTCATTACCGTCGTTGGGCTAGCGGGAGTACGGAGACCCAGTACTTC; CDR3: CASSHYRRWASGSTETQYF
size: once; V: TRBV7-9; J: TRBJ2-1; D: NA; DNA: TGTGCCAGCAGCCCACGGAATGAGCAGTTCTTC; CDR3: CASSPRNEQFF
size: few; V: TRBV19; J: TRBJ2-7; D: TRBD2; DNA: TGTGCCAGTAGTTTTCAGCGGGGGCCCTACGAGCAGTACTTC; CDR3: CASSFQRGPYEQYF
size: few; V: TRBV5-1; J: TRBJ2-5; D: NA; DNA: TGCGCCAGCAGCTTCATAGGAGTTGATGAGACCCAGTACTTC; CDR3: CASSFIGVDETQYF
size: NA; V: TRBV15; J: TRBJ2-1; D: TRBD2; DNA: TGTGCCACCAGCAGAGCTGCCGGACTAGCGGGGCGTATTGATGAGCAGTTCTTC; CDR3: CATSRAAGLAGRIDEQFF
size: NA; V: TRBV30; J: TRBJ2-7; D: NA; DNA: TGTGCCTGGAGCTCAGGACTCTCCTACGAGCAGTACTTC; CDR3: CAWSSGLSYEQYF
size: NA; V: TRBV27; J: TRBJ2-5; D: NA; DNA: TGTGCCAGCAGTTTCGGGGGGCCGGAGACCCAGTACTTC; CDR3: CASSFGGPETQYF
size: NA; V: TRBV18; J: TRBJ2-4; D: NA; DNA: TGTGCCAGCTCACCTAACCGAATCGGGGCCAAAAACATTCAGTACTTC; CDR3: CASSPNRIGAKNIQYF
size: NA; V: TRBV10-3; J: TRBJ2-3; D: NA; DNA: TGTGCCATCAGTGATGGGTCTAGCGCAACAGATACGCAGTATTTT; CDR3: CAISDGSSATDTQYF
size: NA; V: TRBV27; J: TRBJ2-1; D: TRBD2; DNA: TGTGCCAGCAAGCTAGCGGGGGGACGGAATGAGCAGTTCTTC; CDR3: CASKLAGGRNEQFF
size: NA; V: TRBV5-4; J: TRBJ2-7; D: NA; DNA: TGTGCCAGCAGCTCCCGGACAGCAACCCCCTACGAGCAGTACTTC; CDR3: CASSSRTATPYEQYF
size: NA; V: TRBV16; J: TRBJ2-5; D: TRBD2; DNA: TGTGCCAGCAGCCAAACTAGCGGACAAGAGACCCAGTACTTC; CDR3: CASSQTSGQETQYF
size: NA; V: TRBV7-8; J: TRBJ1-5; D: NA; DNA: TGTGCCAGCAGCTTGCTCGAGGGTAGCAATCAGCCCCAGCATTTT; CDR3: CASSLLEGSNQPQHF
size: NA; V: TRBV10-3; J: TRBJ2-2; D: TRBD2; DNA: TGTGCCATCAGTGAACTAGCGGGAGGCGGGGAGCTGTTTTTT; CDR3: CAISELAGGGELFF
size: NA; V: TRBV28; J: TRBJ2-7; D: TRBD2; DNA: TGTGCCAGCAGTTGGCAGACTAGCGGCTACTCCTACGAGCAGTACTTC; CDR3: CASSWQTSGYSYEQYF
size: NA; V: TRBV30; J: TRBJ1-1; D: NA; DNA: TGTGCCTGGACGGGTCAGGGCACTGAAGCTTTCTTT; CDR3: CAWTGQGTEAFF
size: NA; V: TRBV6-6; J: TRBJ2-1; D: NA; DNA: TGTGCCAGCAGCCAGACAGTGGGTGAGCAGTTCTTC; CDR3: CASSQTVGEQFF
size: NA; V: TRBV11-3; J: TRBJ1-2; D: TRBD1; DNA: TGTGCCAGCAGCCGAATGACAGGGGACACTAGCTATGGCTACACCTTC; CDR3: CASSRMTGDTSYGYTF
size: few; V: TRBV5-1; J: TRBJ1-1; D: TRBD1; DNA: TGCGCCAGCAGCCTAAGGGGGGTAGACAGGGCTTCTGACGAGGCTTTCTTT; CDR3: CASSLRGVDRASDEAFF
size: NA; V: TRBV7-8; J: TRBJ2-2; D: TRBD2; DNA: TGTGCCAGCAGCTCCCCGGGACTAGCGGTGAACACCGGGGAGCTGTTTTTT; CDR3: CASSSPGLAVNTGELFF
size: few; V: TRBV25-1; J: TRBJ1-1; D: NA; DNA: TGTGCCAGCAGTGAATATCGGACAATGAACACTGAAGCTTTCTTT; CDR3: CASSEYRTMNTEAFF
size: NA; V: TRBV18; J: TRBJ1-1; D: TRBD1; DNA: TGTGCCAGCTCACTTGGACAGGGAAACACTGAAGCTTTCTTT; CDR3: CASSLGQGNTEAFF
size: NA; V: TRBV29-1; J: TRBJ1-1; D: NA; DNA: TGCAGCGTTGAAGGCGGGCTCACTGAAGCTTTCTTT; CDR3: CSVEGGLTEAFF
size: NA; V: TRBV19; J: TRBJ1-1; D: NA; DNA: TGTGCCAGTAGTATAGAGGGATGGAGGACTGAAGCTTTCTTT; CDR3: CASSIEGWRTEAFF
size: NA; V: TRBV2; J: TRBJ2-2; D: NA; DNA: TGTGCCAGCAGTAGCGCATTGACCGGGGAGCTGTTTTTT; CDR3: CASSSALTGELFF
size: NA; V: TRBV10-3; J: TRBJ1-1; D: NA; DNA: TGTGCCATCAGTGAGATACGGACAGCCATGAACACTGAAGCTTTCTTT; CDR3: CAISEIRTAMNTEAFF
size: once; V: TRBV2; J: TRBJ2-2; D: NA; DNA: TGTGCCAGCAGTGGTGGTAGGGGGTCCTCATCGACGCCCACCGGGGAGCTGTTTTTT; CDR3: CASSGGRGSSSTPTGELFF
size: NA; V: TRBV5-1; J: TRBJ1-1; D: NA; DNA: TGCGCCAGCAGCCTGGAAGGGGGGGGGACTGAAGCTTTCTTT; CDR3: CASSLEGGGTEAFF
size: NA; V: TRBV28; J: TRBJ2-3; D: TRBD2; DNA: TGTGCCAGCAGTTTATGGGATCTAGCGGGAGGGCCAGATACGCAGTATTTT; CDR3: CASSLWDLAGGPDTQYF
size: few; V: TRBV14; J: TRBJ2-1; D: TRBD2; DNA: TGTGCCACCAGCTTAGCGGGAGTCTGGAATGAGCAGTTCTTC; CDR3: CATSLAGVWNEQFF